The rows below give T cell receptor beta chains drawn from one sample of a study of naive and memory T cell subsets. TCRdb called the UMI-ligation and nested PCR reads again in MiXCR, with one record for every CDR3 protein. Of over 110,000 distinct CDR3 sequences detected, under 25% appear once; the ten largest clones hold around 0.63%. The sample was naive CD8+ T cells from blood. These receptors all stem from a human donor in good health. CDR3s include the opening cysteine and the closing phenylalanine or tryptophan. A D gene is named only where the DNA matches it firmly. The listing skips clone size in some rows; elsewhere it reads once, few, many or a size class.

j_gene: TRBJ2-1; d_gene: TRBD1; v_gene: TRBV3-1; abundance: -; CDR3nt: TGTGCCAGCAGCCACTTTGGACAGGGCCGGTGGGACAATGAGCAGTTCTTC; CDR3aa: CASSHFGQGRWDNEQFF
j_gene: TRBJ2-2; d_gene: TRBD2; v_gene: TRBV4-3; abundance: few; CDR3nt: TGCGCCAGCAGCCAAGATGGGCGGGAGGTCGCCGGGGAGCTGTTTTTT; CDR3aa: CASSQDGREVAGELFF
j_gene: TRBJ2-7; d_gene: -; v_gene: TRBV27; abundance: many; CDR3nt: TGTGCCAGCAGTTTTCTGGGCTACGAGCAGTACTTC; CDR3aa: CASSFLGYEQYF
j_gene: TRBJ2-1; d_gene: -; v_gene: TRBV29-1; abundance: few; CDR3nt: TGCAGCGTTGATGAGGTAGCCGGAGGGCAGTTCTTC; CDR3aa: CSVDEVAGGQFF
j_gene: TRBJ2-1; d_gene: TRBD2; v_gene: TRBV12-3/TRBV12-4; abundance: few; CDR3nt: TGTGCGGATTCAAGCGGGAGCTCCTACAATGAGCAGTTCTTC; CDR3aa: CADSSGSSYNEQFF
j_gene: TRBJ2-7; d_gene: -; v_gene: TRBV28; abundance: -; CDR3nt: TGTGCCAGCAGTTTCGAGGGGTCCCACGAGCAGTACTTC; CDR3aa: CASSFEGSHEQYF
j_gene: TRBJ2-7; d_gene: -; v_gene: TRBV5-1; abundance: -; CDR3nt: TGCGCCAGCAGCTTGGCCGGACACCACGAGCAGTACTTC; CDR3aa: CASSLAGHHEQYF
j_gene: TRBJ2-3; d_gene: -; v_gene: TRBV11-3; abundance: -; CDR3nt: TGTGCCAGCAGCTTAGGCGGGTTGGGGCGTACAGATACGCAGTATTTT; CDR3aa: CASSLGGLGRTDTQYF
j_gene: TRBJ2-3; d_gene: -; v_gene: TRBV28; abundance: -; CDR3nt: TGTGCCAGCAGTGGAATCGGGGCAGATACGCAGTATTTT; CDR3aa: CASSGIGADTQYF
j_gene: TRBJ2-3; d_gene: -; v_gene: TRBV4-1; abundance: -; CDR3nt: TGCGCCAGCAGCCAAGATTTAGCGTTAGATACGCAGTATTTT; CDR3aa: CASSQDLALDTQYF
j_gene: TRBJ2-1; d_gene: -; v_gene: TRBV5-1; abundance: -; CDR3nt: TGCGCCAGCAGCCTAATGCAGGGCAGCTTTACACAGCAGTTCTTC; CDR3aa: CASSLMQGSFTQQFF
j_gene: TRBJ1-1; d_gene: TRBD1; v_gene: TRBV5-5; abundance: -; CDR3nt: TGTGCCAGCACCGGACAGGGTGGGACTGAAGCTTTCTTT; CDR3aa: CASTGQGGTEAFF
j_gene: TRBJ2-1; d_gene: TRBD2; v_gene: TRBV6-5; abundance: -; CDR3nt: TGTGCCAGCAGTACTAACCCTAGCGGGGACTACAATGAGCAGTTCTTC; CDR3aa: CASSTNPSGDYNEQFF
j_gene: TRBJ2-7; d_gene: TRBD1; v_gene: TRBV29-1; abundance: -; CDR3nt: TGCAGCGTTGAAGGGGGACAGGACTACGAGCAGTACTTC; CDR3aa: CSVEGGQDYEQYF
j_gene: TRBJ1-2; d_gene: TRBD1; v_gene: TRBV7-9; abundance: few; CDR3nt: TGTGCCAGCAGCTTAGGTGGGACAGGGAACTATGGCTACACCTTC; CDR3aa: CASSLGGTGNYGYTF
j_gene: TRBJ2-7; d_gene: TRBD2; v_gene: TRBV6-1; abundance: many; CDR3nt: TGTGCCAGCAGTCGACTAGCGGGAGACTACGAGCAGTACTTC; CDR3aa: CASSRLAGDYEQYF
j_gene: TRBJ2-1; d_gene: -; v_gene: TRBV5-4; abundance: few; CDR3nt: TGTGCCAGCAGCCCTCCCGGAGGCGCCTACAATGAGCAGTTCTTC; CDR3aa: CASSPPGGAYNEQFF
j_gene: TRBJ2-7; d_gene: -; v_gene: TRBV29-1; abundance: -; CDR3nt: TGCAGCGTTGAAGACCCAAGCCGACGCTCGGGGGAGCAGTACTTC; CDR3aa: CSVEDPSRRSGEQYF
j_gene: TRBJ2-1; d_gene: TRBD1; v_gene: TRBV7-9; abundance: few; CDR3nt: TGTGCCAGCAGCCCGAGAACAGGGGGGTACAATGAGCAGTTCTTC; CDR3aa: CASSPRTGGYNEQFF
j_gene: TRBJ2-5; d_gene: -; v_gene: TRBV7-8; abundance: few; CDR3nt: TGTGCCAGCAGCCACTCTGAGGTAGCGGACTACCAAGAGACCCAGTACTTC; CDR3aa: CASSHSEVADYQETQYF
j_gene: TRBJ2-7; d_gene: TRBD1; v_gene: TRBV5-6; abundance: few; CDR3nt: TGTGCCAGCAGCGGGGGACAGAACTACGAGCAGTACTTC; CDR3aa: CASSGGQNYEQYF
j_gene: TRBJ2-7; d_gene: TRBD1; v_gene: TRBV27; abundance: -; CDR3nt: TGTGCCAGCAGCCCTCGGGACAGGGGTCACTACGAGCAGTACTTC; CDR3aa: CASSPRDRGHYEQYF
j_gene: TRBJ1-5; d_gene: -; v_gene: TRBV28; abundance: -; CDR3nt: TGTGCCAGCAGTATCATTCAGCCCCAGCATTTT; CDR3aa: CASSIIQPQHF
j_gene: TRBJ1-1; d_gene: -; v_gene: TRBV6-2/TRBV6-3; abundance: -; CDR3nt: TGTGCCAGCAGTTATACAGGCCGGGACACTGAAGCTTTCTTT; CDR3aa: CASSYTGRDTEAFF
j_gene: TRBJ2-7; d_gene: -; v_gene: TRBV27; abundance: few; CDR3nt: TGTGCCAGCAGCCCGGGGGCCGCCTACGAGCAGTACTTC; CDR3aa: CASSPGAAYEQYF
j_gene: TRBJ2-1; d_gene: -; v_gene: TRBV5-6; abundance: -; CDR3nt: TGTGCCAGCAGCCCCGGACAGATATACAATGAGCAGTTCTTC; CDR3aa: CASSPGQIYNEQFF
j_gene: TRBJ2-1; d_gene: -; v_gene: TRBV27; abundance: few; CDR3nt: TGTGCCAGCAGTTATTCCAGTCGGGCGGAGCAGTTCTTC; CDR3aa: CASSYSSRAEQFF
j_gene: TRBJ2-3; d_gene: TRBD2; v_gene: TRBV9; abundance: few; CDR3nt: TGTGCCAGCAGCGCCGGGACTAGCGGAAACACAGATACGCAGTATTTT; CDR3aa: CASSAGTSGNTDTQYF
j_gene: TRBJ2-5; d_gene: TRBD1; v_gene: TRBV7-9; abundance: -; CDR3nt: TGTGCCAGCAGCAGCCCGGGACAGTCGCAAGAGACCCAGTACTTC; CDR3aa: CASSSPGQSQETQYF
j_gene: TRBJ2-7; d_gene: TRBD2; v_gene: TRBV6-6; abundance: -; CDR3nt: TGTGCCAGCAGTTACGCGACTAGCGGGAGGTACTCTTTCGGCTACGAGCAGTACTTC; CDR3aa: CASSYATSGRYSFGYEQYF
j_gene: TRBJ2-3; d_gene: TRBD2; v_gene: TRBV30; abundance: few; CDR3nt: TGTGCCTGTGATTCAGGGACTAGCGGGAGGGCCGAAGATACGCAGTATTTT; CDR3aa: CACDSGTSGRAEDTQYF
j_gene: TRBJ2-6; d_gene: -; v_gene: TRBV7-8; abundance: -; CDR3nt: TGTGCCAGCAGCTTAATGGAGGGTCAAGAATCTGGGGCCAACGTCCTGACTTTC; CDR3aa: CASSLMEGQESGANVLTF
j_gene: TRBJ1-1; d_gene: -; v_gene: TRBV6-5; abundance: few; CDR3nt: TGTGCCAGCAGTTACGGCAGGGGCGAGGCTTTCTTT; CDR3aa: CASSYGRGEAFF
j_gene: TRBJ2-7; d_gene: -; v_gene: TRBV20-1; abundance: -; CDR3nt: TGCAGTGCTAGATATGAGGGACACGAGCAGTACTTC; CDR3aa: CSARYEGHEQYF
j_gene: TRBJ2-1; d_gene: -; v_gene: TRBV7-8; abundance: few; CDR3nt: TGTGCCAGCAGCACGATGGGAGAGTACCTATCCTACAATGAGCAGTTCTTC; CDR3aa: CASSTMGEYLSYNEQFF
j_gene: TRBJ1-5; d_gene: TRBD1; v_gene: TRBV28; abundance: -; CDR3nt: TGTGCCAGCAGTTCCCGGGACAGGGGCAATCAGCCCCAGCATTTT; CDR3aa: CASSSRDRGNQPQHF
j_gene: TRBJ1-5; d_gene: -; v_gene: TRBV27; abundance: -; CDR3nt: TGTGCCAGCAGTTTGCTGGGGGACAACAATCAGCCCCAGCATTTT; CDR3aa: CASSLLGDNNQPQHF
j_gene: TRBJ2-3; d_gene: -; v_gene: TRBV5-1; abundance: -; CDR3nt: TGCGCCAGCAGCTTGGGGCATTCTATGGATTTT; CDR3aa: CASSLGHSMDF
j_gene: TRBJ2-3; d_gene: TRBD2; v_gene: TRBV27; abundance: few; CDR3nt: TGTGCCAGCAGTTTACTAGAGACTAGCGGGAGGGGTACAGATACGCAGTATTTT; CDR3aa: CASSLLETSGRGTDTQYF
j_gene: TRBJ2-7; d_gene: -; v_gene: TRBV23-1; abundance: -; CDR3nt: TGCGCCAGCAGTCAATTGGCCAGGAAGATCTACGAGCAGTACTTC; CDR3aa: CASSQLARKIYEQYF
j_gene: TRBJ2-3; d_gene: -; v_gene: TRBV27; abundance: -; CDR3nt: TGTGCCAGCAGTCCCAGACTAGGGCGGACAGATACGCAGTATTTT; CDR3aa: CASSPRLGRTDTQYF
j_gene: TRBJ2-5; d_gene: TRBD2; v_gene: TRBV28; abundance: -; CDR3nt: TGTGCCAGCCGCGGGGGTCCTAGCGGGAGTTGGACCCAGTACTTC; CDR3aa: CASRGGPSGSWTQYF
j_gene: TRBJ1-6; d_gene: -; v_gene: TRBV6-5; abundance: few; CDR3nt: TGTGCCAGCAGTTGGGGGGCCTATTCACCCCTCCACTTT; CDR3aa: CASSWGAYSPLHF
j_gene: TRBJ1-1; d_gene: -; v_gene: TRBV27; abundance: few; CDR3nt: TGTGCCAGCAGTCAACAGGGAAGCTTCACTGAAGCTTTCTTT; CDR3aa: CASSQQGSFTEAFF
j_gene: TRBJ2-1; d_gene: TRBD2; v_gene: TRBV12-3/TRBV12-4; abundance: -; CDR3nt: TGTGCCAGCAACCTAGGTAGCGGGAGTTTGGGATACAATGAGCAGTTCTTC; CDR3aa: CASNLGSGSLGYNEQFF
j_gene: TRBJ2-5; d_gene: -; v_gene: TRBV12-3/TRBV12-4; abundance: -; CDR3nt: TGTGCCAGCAGTTTAGGGGGTGGCCAGTACTTC; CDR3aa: CASSLGGGQYF
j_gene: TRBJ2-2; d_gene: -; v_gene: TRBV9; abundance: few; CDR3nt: TGTGCCAGCAGCGTAGGAAACACCGGGGAGCTGTTTTTT; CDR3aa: CASSVGNTGELFF
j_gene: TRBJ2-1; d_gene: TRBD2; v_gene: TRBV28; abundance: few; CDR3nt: TGTGCCAGCAGCCCGGGACTAGCGGCCTACAATGAGCAGTTCTTC; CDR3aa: CASSPGLAAYNEQFF
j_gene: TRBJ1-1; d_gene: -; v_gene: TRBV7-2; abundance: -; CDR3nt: TGTGCCAGCAGCTTGACAGACTCTTACACTGAAGCTTTCTTT; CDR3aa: CASSLTDSYTEAFF
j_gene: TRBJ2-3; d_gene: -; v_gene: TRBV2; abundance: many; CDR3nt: TGTGCCAGCAGTGAAGACAGGGTTGATACGCAGTATTTT; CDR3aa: CASSEDRVDTQYF
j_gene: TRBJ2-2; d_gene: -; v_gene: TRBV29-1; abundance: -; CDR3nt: TGCAGCGGTCGGATAGGGGGGGAGCTGTTTTTT; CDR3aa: CSGRIGGELFF
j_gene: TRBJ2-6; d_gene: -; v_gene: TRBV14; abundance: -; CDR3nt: TGTGCCAGCAGCCAAGGGATTTTGGGGACTGATTCTGGGGCCAACGTCCTGACTTTC; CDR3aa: CASSQGILGTDSGANVLTF
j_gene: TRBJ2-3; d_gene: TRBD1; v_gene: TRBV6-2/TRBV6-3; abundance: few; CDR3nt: TGTGCCAGCAGCTACCTCACAGGGGGTGATAGCACAGATACGCAGTATTTT; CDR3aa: CASSYLTGGDSTDTQYF
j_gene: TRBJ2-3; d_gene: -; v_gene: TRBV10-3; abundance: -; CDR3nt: TGTGCCATCAGTGGATTGGCGAACAGCACAGATACGCAGTATTTT; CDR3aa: CAISGLANSTDTQYF
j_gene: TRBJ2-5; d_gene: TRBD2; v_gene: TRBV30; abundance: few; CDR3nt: TGTGCCTGGTCACTAGCGGGAGGGGTGGAGACCCAGTACTTC; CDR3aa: CAWSLAGGVETQYF